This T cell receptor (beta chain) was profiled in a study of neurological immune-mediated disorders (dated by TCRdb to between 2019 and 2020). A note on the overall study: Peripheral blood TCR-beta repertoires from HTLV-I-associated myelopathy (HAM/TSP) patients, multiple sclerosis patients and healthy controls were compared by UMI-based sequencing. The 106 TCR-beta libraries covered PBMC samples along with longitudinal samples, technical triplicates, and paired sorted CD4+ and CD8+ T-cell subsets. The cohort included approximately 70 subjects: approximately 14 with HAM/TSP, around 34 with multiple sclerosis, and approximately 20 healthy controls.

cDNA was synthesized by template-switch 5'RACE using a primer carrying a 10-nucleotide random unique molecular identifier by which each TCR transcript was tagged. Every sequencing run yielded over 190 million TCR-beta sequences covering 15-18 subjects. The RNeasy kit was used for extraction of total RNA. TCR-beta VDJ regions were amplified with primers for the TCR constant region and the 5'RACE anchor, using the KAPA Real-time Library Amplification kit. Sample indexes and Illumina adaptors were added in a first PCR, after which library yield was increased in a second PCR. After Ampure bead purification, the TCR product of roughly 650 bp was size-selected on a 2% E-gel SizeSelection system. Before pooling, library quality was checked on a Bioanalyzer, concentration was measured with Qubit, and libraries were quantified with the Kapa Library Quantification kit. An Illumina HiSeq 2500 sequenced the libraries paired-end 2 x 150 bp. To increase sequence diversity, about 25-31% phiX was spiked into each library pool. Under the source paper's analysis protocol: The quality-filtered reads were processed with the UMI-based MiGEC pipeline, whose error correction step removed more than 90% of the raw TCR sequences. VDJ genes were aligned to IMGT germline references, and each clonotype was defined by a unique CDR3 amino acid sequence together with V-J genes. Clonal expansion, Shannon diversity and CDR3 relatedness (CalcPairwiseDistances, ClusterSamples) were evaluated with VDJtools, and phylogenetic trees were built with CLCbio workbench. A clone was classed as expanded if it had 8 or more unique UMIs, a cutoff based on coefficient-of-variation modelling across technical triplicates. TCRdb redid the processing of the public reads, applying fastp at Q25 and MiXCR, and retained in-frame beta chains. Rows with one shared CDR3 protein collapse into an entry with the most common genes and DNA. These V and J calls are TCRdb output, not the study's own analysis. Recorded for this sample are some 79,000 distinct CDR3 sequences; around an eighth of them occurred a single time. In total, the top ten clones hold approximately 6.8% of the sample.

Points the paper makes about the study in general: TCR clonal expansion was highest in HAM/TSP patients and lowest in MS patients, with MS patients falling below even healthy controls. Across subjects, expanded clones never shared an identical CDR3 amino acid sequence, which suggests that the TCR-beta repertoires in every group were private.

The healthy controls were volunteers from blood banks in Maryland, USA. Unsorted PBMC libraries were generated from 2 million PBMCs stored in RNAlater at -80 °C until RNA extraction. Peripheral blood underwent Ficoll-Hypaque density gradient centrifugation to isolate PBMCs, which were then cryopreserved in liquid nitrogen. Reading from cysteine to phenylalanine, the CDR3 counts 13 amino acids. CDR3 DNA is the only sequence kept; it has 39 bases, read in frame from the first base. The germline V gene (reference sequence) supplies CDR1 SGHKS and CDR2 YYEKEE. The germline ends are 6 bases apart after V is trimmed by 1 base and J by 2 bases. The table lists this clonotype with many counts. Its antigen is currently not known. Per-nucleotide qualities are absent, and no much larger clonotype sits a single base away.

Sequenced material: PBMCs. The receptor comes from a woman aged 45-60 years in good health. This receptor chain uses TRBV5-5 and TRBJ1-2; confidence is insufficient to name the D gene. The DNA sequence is TGTGCCAGCAGCTTGCCAGGAAACTATGGCTACACCTTC. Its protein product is CASSLPGNYGYTF.